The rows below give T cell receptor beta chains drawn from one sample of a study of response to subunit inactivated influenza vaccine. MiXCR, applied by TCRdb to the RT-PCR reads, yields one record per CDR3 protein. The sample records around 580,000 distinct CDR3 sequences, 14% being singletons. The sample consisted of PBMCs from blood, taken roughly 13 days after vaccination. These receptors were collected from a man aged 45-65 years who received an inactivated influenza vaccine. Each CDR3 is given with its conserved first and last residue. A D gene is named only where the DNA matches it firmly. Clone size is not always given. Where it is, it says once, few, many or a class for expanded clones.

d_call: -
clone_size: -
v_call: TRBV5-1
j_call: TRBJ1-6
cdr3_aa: CASSLQGFGATSPLHF
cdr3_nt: TGCGCCAGCAGCCTACAGGGTTTCGGGGCCACTTCACCCCTCCACTTT

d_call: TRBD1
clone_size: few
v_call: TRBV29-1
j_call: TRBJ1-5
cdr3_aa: CSVRRGLGQPQHF
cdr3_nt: TGCAGCGTACGCAGGGGGCTCGGGCAGCCCCAGCATTTT

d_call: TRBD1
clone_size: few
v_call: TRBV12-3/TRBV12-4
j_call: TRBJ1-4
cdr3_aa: CASRPTGAANEKLFF
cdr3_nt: TGTGCCAGCAGGCCAACAGGGGCGGCTAATGAAAAACTGTTTTTT

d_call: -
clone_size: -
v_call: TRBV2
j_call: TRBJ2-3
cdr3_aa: CASIPGPLEGDTQYF
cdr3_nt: TGTGCCAGCATTCCGGGTCCCTTGGAGGGAGATACGCAGTATTTT

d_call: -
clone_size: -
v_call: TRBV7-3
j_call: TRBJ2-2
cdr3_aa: CASSLKGAGTGELFF
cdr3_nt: TGTGCCAGCAGCTTAAAAGGGGCTGGCACCGGGGAGCTGTTTTTT

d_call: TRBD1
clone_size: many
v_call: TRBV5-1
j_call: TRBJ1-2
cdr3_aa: CASSLTGDYGYTF
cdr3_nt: TGCGCCAGCAGCTTGACAGGGGACTATGGCTACACCTTC

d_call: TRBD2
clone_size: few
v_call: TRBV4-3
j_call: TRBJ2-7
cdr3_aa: CASSQVKVAGGLNEQYF
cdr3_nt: TGCGCCAGCAGCCAAGTAAAGGTAGCGGGAGGGCTCAACGAGCAGTACTTC

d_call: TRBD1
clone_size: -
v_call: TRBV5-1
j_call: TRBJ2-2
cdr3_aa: CASSGQGYTGELFF
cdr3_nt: TGCGCCAGCTCGGGACAGGGGTACACCGGGGAGCTGTTTTTT

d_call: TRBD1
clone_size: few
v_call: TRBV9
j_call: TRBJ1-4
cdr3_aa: CASSRGDSLTNEKLFF
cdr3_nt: TGTGCCAGCAGCCGTGGGGACAGCTTAACTAATGAAAAACTGTTTTTT

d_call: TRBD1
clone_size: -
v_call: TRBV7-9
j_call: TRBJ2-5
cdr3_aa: CASSFLTGEFQETQYF
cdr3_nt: TGTGCCAGCAGCTTTTTGACAGGGGAGTTTCAAGAGACCCAGTACTTC

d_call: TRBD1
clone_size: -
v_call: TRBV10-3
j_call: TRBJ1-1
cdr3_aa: CAISVYRGGTEAFF
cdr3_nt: TGTGCCATCAGTGTTTACAGGGGTGGCACTGAAGCTTTCTTT

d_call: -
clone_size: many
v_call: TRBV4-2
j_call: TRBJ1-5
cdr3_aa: CASSQDGYSNQPQHF
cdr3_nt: TGTGCCAGCAGCCAAGACGGCTATAGCAATCAGCCCCAGCATTTT

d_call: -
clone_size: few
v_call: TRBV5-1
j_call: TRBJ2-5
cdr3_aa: CASSYRDGQETQYF
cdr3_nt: TGCGCCAGCAGCTACCGGGACGGCCAAGAGACCCAGTACTTC

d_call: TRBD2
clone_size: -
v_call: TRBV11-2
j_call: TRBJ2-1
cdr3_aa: CAIRRTSGSVDEQFF
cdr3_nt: TGTGCCATCAGACGGACTAGCGGGAGTGTGGATGAGCAGTTCTTC

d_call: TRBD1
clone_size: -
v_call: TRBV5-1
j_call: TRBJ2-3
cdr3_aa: CASSPRTGSSTDTQYF
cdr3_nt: TGCGCCAGCAGCCCACGGACAGGATCTAGCACAGATACGCAGTATTTT

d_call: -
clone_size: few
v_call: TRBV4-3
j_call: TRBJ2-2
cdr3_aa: CASSAGAPVLPGELFF
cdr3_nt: TGCGCCAGCAGCGCCGGGGCCCCAGTTTTACCCGGGGAGCTGTTTTTT

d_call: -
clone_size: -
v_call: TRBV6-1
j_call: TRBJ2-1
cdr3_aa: CASRPPGVPYNEQFF
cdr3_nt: TGTGCCAGCAGGCCTCCCGGGGTACCCTACAATGAGCAGTTCTTC

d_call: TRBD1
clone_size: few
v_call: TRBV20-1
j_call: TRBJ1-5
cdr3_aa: CSARGHETGNDQPQHF
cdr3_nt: TGCAGTGCTAGAGGCCACGAGACAGGGAACGATCAGCCCCAGCATTTT

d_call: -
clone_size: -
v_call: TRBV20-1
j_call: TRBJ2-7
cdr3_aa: CSARDFGVTYEQYF
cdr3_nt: TGCAGTGCTAGAGATTTCGGGGTAACCTACGAGCAGTACTTC

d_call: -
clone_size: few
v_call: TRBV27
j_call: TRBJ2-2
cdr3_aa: CASSSYTNRAGGELFF
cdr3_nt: TGTGCCAGCAGTTCTTATACTAACAGGGCAGGCGGGGAGCTGTTTTTT

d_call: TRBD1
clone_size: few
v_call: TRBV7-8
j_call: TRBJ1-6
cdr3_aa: CASSAGQGRSPLHF
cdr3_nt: TGTGCCAGCAGCGCGGGACAGGGGCGTTCACCCCTCCACTTT

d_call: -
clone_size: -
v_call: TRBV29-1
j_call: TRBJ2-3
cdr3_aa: CSVAPRGSTDTQYF
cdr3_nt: TGCAGCGTTGCGCCCAGGGGTAGCACAGATACGCAGTATTTT

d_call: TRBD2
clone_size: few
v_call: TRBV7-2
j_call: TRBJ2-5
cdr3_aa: CASSPRGGQEETQYF
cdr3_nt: TGTGCCAGCAGCCCGCGGGGGGGCCAGGAAGAGACCCAGTACTTC

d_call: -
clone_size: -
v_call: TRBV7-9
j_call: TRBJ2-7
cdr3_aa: CASSHDRPYEQYF
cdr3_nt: TGTGCCAGCAGCCACGACAGGCCCTACGAGCAGTACTTC

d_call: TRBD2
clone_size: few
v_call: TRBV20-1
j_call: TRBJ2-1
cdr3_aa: CSAVPGAGGYNEQFF
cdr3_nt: TGCAGTGCTGTCCCGGGGGCGGGGGGGTACAATGAGCAGTTCTTC

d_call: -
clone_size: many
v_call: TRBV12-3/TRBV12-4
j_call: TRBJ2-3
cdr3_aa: CASTVRVQDGTQYF
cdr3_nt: TGTGCCAGCACCGTGAGGGTTCAAGACGGTACGCAGTATTTT

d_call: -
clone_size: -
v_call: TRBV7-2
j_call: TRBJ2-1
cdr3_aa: CASSLPAGKQFF
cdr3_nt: TGTGCCAGCAGCTTACCGGCAGGGAAGCAGTTCTTC

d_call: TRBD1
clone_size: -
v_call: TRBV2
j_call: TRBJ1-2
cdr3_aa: CALCKIPSGGGEPPYGYTF
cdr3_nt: TGTGCCCTCTGCAAAATCCCCTCAGGGGGCGGCGAACCTCCCTATGGCTACACCTTC

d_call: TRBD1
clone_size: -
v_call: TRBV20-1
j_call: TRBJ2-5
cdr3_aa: CSAHTGTGLGETQYF
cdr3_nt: TGCAGTGCTCATACCGGGACAGGGCTTGGGGAGACCCAGTACTTC

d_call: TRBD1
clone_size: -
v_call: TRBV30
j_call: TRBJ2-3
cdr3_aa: CAWSRPGGLRTDTQYF
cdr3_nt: TGTGCCTGGAGCCGACCAGGGGGTCTACGCACAGATACGCAGTATTTT

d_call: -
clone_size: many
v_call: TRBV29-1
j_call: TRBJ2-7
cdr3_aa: CSVWGGMYEQYF
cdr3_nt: TGCAGCGTTTGGGGCGGGATGTACGAGCAGTACTTC

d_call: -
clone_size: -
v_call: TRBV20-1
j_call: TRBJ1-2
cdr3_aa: CSARQAGITF
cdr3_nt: TGCAGTGCTAGACAGGCAGGGATCACCTTC

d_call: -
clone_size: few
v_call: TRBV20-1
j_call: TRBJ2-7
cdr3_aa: CSANKGSLLYEQYF
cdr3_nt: TGCAGTGCTAATAAGGGTTCCCTACTCTACGAGCAGTACTTC

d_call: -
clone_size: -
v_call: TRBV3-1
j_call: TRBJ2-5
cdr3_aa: CASSQGQPDETQYF
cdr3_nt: TGTGCCAGCAGCCAAGGACAGCCTGACGAGACCCAGTACTTC

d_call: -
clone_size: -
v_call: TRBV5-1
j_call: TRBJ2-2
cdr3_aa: CASRDFGGSNTGELFF
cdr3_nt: TGCGCCAGCAGGGATTTCGGGGGTTCGAACACCGGGGAGCTGTTTTTT

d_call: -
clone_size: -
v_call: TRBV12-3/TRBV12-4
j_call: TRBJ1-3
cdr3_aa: CASSPGVGGNTIYF
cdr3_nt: TGTGCCAGCAGCCCTGGAGTAGGAGGAAACACCATATATTTT

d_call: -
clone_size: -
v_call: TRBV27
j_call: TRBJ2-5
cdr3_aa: CASSRTMYQETQYF
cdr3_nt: TGTGCCAGCAGTAGGACAATGTACCAAGAGACCCAGTACTTC

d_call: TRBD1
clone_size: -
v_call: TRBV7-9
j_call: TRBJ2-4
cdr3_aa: CASSSSYRDRQYF
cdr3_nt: TGTGCCAGCAGCTCTTCTTACCGGGACAGACAGTACTTC

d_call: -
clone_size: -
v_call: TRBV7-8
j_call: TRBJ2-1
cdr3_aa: CASSLDETEQFF
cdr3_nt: TGTGCCAGCAGCTTAGACGAGACTGAGCAGTTCTTC

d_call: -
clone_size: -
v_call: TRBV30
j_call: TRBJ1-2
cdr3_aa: CAWISTDRLYGYTF
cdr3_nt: TGTGCCTGGATTTCGACGGACAGATTATATGGCTACACCTTC

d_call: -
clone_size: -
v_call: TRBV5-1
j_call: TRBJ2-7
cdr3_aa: CASSPQGTYEQYF
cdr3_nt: TGCGCCAGCAGCCCCCAGGGTACCTACGAGCAGTACTTC

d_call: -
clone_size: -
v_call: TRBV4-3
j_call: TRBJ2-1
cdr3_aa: CASSPMGGLASDEQFF
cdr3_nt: TGCGCCAGCAGCCCTATGGGGGGGCTTGCAAGCGATGAGCAGTTCTTC

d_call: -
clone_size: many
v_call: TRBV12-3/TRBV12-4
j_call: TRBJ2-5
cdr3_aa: CASSLGLSETQYF
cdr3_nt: TGTGCCAGCAGTTTAGGCCTTTCGGAGACCCAGTACTTC

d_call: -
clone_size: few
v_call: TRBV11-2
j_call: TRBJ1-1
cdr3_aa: CASSLAVGAYTEAFF
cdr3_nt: TGTGCCAGCAGCTTAGCGGTAGGGGCATACACTGAAGCTTTCTTT

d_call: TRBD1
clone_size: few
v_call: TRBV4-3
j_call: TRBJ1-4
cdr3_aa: CASSHRDRGTNEKLFF
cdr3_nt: TGCGCCAGCAGCCATCGGGACAGGGGGACTAATGAAAAACTGTTTTTT

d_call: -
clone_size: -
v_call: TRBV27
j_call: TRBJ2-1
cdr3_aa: CASSFGIPTYNEQFF
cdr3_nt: TGTGCCAGCAGTTTTGGCATACCAACCTACAATGAGCAGTTCTTC

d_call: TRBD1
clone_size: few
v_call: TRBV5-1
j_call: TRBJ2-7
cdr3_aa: CASSKTGTEDGEQYF
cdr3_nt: TGCGCCAGCAGCAAAACCGGGACAGAGGATGGCGAGCAGTACTTC

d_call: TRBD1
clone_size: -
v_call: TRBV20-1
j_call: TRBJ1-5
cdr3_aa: CSATGQGIGNQPQHF
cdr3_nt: TGCAGTGCTACAGGACAGGGGATAGGGAATCAGCCCCAGCATTTT

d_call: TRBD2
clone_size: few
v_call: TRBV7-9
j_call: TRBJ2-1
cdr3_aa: CASSETGGPYNEQFF
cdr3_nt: TGTGCCAGCAGCGAAACGGGAGGGCCCTACAATGAGCAGTTCTTC

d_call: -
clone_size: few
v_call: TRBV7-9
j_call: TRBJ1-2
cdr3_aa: CASSPETVAGYTF
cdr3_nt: TGTGCCAGCAGCCCAGAGACTGTTGCCGGCTACACCTTC